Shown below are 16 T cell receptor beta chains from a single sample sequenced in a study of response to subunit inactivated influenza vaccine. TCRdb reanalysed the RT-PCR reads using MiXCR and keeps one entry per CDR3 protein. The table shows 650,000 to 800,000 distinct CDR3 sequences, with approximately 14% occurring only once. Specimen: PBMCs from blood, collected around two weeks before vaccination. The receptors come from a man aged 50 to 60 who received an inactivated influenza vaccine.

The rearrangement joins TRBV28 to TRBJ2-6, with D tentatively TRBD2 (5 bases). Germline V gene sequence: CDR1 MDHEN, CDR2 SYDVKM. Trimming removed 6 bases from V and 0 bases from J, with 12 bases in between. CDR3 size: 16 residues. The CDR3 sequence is CASSLRGRSGANVLTF. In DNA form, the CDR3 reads TGTGCCAGCAGCTTACGGGGTCGCTCTGGGGCCAACGTCCTGACTTTC.

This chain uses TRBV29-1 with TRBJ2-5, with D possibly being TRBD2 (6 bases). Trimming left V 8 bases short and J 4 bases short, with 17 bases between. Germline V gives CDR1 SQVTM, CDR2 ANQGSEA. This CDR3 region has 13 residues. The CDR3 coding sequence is TGCAGCACGGGGGACGTCCGGCGAGAGACCCAGTACTTC. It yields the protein CSTGDVRRETQYF.

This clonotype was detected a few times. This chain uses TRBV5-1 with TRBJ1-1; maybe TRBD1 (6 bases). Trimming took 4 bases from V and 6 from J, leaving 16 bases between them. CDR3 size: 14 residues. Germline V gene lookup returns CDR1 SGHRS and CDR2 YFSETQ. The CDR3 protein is CASSPQGFRSEAFF. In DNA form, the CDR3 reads TGCGCCAGCAGCCCCCAGGGGTTTAGGTCTGAAGCTTTCTTT.

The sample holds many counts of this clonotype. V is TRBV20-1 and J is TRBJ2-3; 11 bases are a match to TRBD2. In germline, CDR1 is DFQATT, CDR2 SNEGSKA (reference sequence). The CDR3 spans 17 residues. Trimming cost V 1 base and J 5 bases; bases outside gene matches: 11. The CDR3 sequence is CSARAGNSGRALDTQYF. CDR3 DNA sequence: TGCAGTGCTAGAGCCGGAAATAGCGGGAGGGCGCTAGATACGCAGTATTTT.

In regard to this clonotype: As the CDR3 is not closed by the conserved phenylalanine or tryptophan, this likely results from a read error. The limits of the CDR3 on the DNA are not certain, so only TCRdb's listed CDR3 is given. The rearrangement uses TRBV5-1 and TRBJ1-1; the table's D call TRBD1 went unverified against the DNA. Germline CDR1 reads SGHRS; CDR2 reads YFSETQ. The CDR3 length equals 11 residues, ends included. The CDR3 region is CASSGTGGKGV.

CDR3 DNA: TGCGCCAGCAGCCTTTGGAGACTAGCGGGAGGAAACACCGGGGAGCTGTTTTTT. Translating gives CASSLWRLAGGNTGELFF. V and J are TRBV4-3 and TRBJ2-2; 13 bases line up with TRBD2. This CDR3 spans 18 amino acids. Germline trimming cut 4 bases from V and 2 bases from J; bases unmatched to any gene: 7. In germline, CDR1 is LGHNA, CDR2 YSLEER.

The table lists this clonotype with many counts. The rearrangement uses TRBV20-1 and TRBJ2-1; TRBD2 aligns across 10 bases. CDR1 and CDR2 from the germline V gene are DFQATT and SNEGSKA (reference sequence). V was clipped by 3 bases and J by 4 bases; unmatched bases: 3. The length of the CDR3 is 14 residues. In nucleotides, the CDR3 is TGCAGTGCTAGTAGCGGGGGGCTATACAATGAGCAGTTCTTC. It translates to CSASSGGLYNEQFF.

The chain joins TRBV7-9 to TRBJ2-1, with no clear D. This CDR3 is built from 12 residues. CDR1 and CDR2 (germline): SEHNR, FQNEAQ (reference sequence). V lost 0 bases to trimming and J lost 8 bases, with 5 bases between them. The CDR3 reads CASSLALDEQFF. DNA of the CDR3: TGTGCCAGCAGCTTAGCGCTAGATGAGCAGTTCTTC.

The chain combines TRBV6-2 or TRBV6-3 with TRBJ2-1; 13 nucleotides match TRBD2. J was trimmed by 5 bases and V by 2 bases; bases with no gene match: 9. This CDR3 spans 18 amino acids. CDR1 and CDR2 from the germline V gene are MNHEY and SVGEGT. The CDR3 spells CASSYRRLAGGIHNEQFF. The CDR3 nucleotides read TGTGCCAGCAGTTACCGAAGACTAGCGGGAGGCATACACAATGAGCAGTTCTTC.

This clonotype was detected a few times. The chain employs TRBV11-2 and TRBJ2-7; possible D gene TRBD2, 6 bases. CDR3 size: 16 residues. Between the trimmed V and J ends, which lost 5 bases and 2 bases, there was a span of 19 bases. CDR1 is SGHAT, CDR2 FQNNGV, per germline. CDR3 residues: CASSPTRGSGAYEQYF. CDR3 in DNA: TGTGCCAGCAGCCCAACACGGGGTAGCGGCGCCTACGAGCAGTACTTC.

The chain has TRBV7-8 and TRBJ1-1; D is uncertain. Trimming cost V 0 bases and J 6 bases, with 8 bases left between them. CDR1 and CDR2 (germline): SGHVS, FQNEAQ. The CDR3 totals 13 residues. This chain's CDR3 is CASSLAGHPEAFF. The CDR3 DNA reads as TGTGCCAGCAGCTTAGCGGGCCATCCTGAAGCTTTCTTT.

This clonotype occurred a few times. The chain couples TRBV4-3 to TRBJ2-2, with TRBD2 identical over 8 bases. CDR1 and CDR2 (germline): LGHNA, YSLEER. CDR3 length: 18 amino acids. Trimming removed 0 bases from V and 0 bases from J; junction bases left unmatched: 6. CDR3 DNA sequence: TGCGCCAGCAGCCAAGAGGGAGCGGGGGCCGCGAACACCGGGGAGCTGTTTTTT. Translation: CASSQEGAGAANTGELFF.

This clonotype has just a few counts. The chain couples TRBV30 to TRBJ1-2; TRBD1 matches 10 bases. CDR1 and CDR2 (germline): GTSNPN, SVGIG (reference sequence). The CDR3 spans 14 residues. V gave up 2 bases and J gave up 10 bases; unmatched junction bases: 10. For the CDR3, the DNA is TGTGCCTGGAGTAAGGTGTTGGGACAGGGGCTCTACACCTTC. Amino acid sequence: CAWSKVLGQGLYTF.

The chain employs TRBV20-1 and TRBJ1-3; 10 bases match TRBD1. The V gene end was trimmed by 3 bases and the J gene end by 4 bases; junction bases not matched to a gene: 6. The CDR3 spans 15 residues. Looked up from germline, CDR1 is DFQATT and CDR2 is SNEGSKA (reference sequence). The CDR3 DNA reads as TGCAGTGCTAGGACCGGGACAGGGGACGGAAACACCATATATTTT. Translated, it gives CSARTGTGDGNTIYF.

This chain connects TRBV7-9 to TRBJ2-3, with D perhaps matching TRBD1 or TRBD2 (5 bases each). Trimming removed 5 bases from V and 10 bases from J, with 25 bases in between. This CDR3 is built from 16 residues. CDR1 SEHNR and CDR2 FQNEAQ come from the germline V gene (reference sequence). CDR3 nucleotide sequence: TGTGCCAGCAGCCCCAAGTGGGGGTCGCCCTTAGTCGCGCAGTATTTT. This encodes CASSPKWGSPLVAQYF. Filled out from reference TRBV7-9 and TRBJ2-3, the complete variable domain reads DTGVSQNPRHKITKRGQNVTFRCDPISEHNRLYWYRQTLGQGPEFLTYFQNEAQLEKSRLLSDRFSAERPKGSFSTLEIQRTEQGDSAMYLCASSPKWGSPLVAQYFGPGTRLTVL.

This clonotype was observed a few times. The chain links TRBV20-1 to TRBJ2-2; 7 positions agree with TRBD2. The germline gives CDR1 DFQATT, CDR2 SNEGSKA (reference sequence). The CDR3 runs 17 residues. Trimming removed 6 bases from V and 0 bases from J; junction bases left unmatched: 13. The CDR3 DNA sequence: TGCAGTGCCACGCCGCTTCCCGGGACTACGAACACCGGGGAGCTGTTTTTT. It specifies CSATPLPGTTNTGELFF.